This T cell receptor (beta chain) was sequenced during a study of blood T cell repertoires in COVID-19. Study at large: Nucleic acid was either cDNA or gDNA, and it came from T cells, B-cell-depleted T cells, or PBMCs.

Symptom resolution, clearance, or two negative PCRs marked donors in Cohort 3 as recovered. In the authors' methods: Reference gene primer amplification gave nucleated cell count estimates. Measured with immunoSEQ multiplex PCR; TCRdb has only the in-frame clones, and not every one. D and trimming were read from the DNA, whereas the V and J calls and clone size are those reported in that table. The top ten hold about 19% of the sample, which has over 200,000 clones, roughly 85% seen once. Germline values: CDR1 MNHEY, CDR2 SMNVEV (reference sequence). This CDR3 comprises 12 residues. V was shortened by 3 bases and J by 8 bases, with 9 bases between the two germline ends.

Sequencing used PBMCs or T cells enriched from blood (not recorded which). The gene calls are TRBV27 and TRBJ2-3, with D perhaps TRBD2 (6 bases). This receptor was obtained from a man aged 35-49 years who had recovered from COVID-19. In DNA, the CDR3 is TGTGCCAGCAGTTTGTTGGGAGGTACGCAGTATTTT. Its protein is CASSLLGGTQYF.